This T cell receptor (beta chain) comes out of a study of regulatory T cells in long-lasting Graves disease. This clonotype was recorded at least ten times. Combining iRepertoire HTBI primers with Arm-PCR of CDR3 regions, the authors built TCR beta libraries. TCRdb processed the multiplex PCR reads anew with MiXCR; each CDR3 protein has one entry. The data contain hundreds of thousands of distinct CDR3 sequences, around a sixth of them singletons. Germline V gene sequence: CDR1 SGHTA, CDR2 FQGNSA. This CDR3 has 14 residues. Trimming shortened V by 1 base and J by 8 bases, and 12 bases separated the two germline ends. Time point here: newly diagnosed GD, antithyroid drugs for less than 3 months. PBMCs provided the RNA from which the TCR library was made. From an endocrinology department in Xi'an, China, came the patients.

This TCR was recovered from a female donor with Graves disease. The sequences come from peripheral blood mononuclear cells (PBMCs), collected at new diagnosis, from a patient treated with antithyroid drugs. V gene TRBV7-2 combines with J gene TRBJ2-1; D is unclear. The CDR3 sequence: CASSLEIGRYEQFF. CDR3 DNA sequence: TGTGCCAGCAGCTTAGAGATAGGGCGGTATGAGCAGTTCTTC.